This TCR beta chain was identified during a study of CXCR3-negative and CXCR3-positive naive CD8 T cells (dated by TCRdb to between 2018 and 2021). About the study as a whole: In total, about 135 million TRB reads were obtained, corresponding to roughly 1.5 +/- 0.3 million reads per library. The diversity and physicochemical repertoire analyses included 11 donors pooled from two independent experiments. The TRBV-TRBJ cluster analysis covered naive subsets from roughly five donors and memory cells from 3 donors. Overall study results and their limits: Because CXCR3 expression was partially decreased after cryopreservation, freshly isolated PBMCs were used for most assays. Naive CXCR3-negative and CXCR3-positive cells from the same donor showed similar TRBV-TRBJ usage, whereas memory cells showed distinct patterns. Compared with CXCR3-negative naive cells, CXCR3-positive naive cells had TRB CDR3s with higher hydrophobicity (lower Kidera factor 4), lower energy, and higher strength and volume indices. Because surface CD5, which is linked to self-reactivity in mice, was comparable between the naive subsets, TCR interaction strength was also inferred from TRB CDR3 physicochemical properties. Both naive subsets had comparably high repertoire diversity, while memory CD8+ T cells had much lower repertoire diversity.

With regard to this clonotype: It lacks a known antigen.

For each CD8+ T cell subset, flow sorting was done in triplicate, and 300,000 to 350,000 cells per subset went directly into RLT lysis buffer. Naive CD8+ T cells were defined stringently as CD45RO-CCR7+CD27+CD95- to exclude memory contaminants. Peripheral blood mononuclear cells were isolated from buffy coats using standard density gradient centrifugation. Naive CXCR3-negative and CXCR3-positive CD8+ T cells were flow-sorted using a FACSAria III. Total RNA was extracted from sorted cells using an RNeasy Mini Kit. Per the germline V gene (reference sequence), SGHKS is the CDR1 and YYEKEE is the CDR2. The CDR3 holds 15 amino acids from the cysteine to the phenylalanine. The protein alone is recorded here. The sequencer was a NextSeq 550. The Human TCR Profiling Kit (MiLaboratory) was used to make UMI-labeled 5' RACE TRB cDNA libraries. cDNA synthesis used the entire amount of extracted RNA, and PCR amplification then used the entire amount of cDNA produced. The libraries were made side by side, with each library going through the same number of PCR cycles. Concerning the study's data processing: With a minimum of two reads required per UMI, MIGEC and MiXCR pulled out about 52,000 +/- 9,100 unique UMI-labeled TRB cDNA molecules from each library. An average of 40,000 +/- 10,000 functional in-frame TRB CDR3 nucleotide clonotypes without stop codons was found per library. After downsampling to 5000 UMI-labeled TRB molecules per sample, diversity metrics such as normalized Shannon-Wiener and Chao1 were calculated in VDJtools. VDJtools was used to calculate clonotype-size-weighted physicochemical properties of the central five CDR3 residues, namely interaction energy, strength, volume and Kidera factor 4. Reprocessed by TCRdb, the reads give a single entry per CDR3 protein sequence, without DNA. In this record, the V and J calls reflect TCRdb's handling and not the investigators' own analysis. The sample's clone listing holds more than 20,000 distinct CDR3 sequences. The ten biggest clones cover 3.5% to 5% of the sample.

Here the chain combines TRBV5-5 and TRBJ1-1; TCRdb names TRBD1, which stays unverified in the absence of DNA. This clonotype originated in a human donor in good health. Some clones in this sample may be carry-over from other donors' samples. The sequenced material came from naive CXCR3- CD8+ T cells from blood. The label giving this sample's cell subset or site can be read as: CD45RO-CCR7+CD27+CD95- naive CD8+ T cells lacking CXCR3 (TNR3-). The CDR3 protein sequence reads: CASSPRDRALAEAFF.